This T cell receptor (beta chain) was found in a study of T cells in Graves' hyperthyroidism and ophthalmopathy. The overall study: Prior to any treatment, at the point of initial diagnosis, peripheral blood was collected.

The investigators amplified TCR beta CDR3 regions from RNA transcripts. When the TCR CDR3 underwent first-round RT-PCR, the HTBI primer set was used. TCRdb called the multiplex PCR reads again in MiXCR, with one record for every CDR3 protein. The table includes about 52,000 distinct CDR3 sequences, less than 60% detected once. Broader study findings: Prediction of ophthalmopathy progression came a median roughly 6.6 months pre-onset. Researchers found most expanded thyroid clonotypes above 0.001 in blood as well.

Notes on this clonotype: What it binds is unknown.

The CDR3 loop spans 15 amino acids. J gave up 4 bases and V 8 bases, and 12 bases lay outside the gene matches. Per germline, CDR1 LNHDA and CDR2 SQIVND (reference sequence). Exclusion of a patient resulted from uncontrolled infection, other autoimmune disease, pregnancy or lactation. V and J are TRBV19 and TRBJ2-7, with 9 bases identical to TRBD1. The sample comprised blood. The source is a woman between 45 and 60 years old with Graves' ophthalmopathy. The CDR3 nucleotides read TGTGCCAGTCGTTCCAACCGGGACAGGGTTTACGAGCAGTACTTC. Its translation: CASRSNRDRVYEQYF.